This T cell receptor beta chain was identified during a study of T cells in women clearing cervical HPV infection. Study-wide background: Controls' single incident HPV16 infection cleared within 12 months without precancer. Case blood was drawn a median approximately 21 weeks after lesion detection.

Broader study findings: TRBV6-7 relative abundance averaged 0.11% in cases and about 0.15% in controls.

A remark on this clone: Its antigen is unidentified. The read terminates 3 residues ahead of where the CDR3 ends, so the germline J gene completes it.

Clones were sequenced by immunoSEQ multiplex PCR, and TCRdb holds only the in-frame ones, with some missing. This sample's clone table lists about 25,000 clones. V was pared by 6 bases and J by 5 bases, with 5 bases of the junction left unmatched. The germline CDR1 and CDR2 sequences are MRHNA and SNTAGT. The CDR3 spans 14 residues. The chain joins TRBV6-4 to TRBJ2-2; 8 bases fit TRBD2. This sequence was found in a woman between 18 and 70 years old with a cervical HPV16 infection that either progressed to CIN3+ or cleared (not recorded which). The material sequenced was blood buffy coat. Partial CDR3 DNA: TGTGCCAGCAGACCTCAGCGGGGGACCGGGGAG. Protein sequence: CASRPQRGTGE. The full-length CDR3 reads as CASRPQRGTGELFF.